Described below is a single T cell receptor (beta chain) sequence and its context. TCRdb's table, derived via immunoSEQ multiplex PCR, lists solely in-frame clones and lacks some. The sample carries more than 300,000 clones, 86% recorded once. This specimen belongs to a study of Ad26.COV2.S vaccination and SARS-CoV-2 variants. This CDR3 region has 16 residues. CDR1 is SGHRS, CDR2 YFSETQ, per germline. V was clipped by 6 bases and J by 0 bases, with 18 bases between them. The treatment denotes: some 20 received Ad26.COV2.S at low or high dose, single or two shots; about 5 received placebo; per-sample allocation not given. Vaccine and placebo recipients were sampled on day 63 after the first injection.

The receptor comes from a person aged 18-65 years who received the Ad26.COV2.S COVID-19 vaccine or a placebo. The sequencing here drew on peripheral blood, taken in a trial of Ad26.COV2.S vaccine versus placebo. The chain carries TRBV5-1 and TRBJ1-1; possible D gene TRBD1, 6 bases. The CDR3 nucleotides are TGCGCCAGCAAAGGGAGGGCAGGGGATATGAACACTGAAGCTTTCTTT. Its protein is CASKGRAGDMNTEAFF.